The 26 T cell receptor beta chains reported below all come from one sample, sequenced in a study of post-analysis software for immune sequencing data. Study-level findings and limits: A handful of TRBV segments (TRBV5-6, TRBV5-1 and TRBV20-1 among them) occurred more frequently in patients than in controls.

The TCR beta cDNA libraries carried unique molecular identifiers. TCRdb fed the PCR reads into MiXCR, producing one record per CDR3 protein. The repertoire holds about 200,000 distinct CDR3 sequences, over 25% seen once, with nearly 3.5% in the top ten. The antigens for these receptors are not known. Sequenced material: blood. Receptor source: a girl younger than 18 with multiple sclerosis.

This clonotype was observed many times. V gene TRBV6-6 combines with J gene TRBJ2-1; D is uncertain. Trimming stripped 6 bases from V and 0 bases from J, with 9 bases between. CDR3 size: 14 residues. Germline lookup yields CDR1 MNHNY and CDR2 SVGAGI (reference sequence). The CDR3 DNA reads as TGTGCCAGCAGGCCAGATTACTCCTACAATGAGCAGTTCTTC. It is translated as CASRPDYSYNEQFF.

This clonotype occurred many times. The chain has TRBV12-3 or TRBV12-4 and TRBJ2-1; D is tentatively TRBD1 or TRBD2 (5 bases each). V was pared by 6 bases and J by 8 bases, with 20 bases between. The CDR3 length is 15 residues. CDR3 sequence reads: CASSEGTGTTDEQFF. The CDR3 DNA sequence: TGTGCCAGCAGCGAGGGGACGGGAACGACAGATGAGCAGTTCTTC.

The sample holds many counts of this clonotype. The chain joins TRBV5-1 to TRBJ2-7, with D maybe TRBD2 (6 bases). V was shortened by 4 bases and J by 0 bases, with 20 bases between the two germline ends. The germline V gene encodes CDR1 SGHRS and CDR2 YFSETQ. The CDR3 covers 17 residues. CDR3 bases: TGCGCCAGCAGCCCGGCCGGCCGGGAGTGGAACTCCTACGAGCAGTACTTC. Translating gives CASSPAGREWNSYEQYF.

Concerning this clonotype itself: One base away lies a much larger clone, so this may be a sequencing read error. The CDR3 DNA is TGTGCCAGCGGCCCCCGAAGTCAGGGGTACGAGCAGTACTTC. Its translation: CASGPRSQGYEQYF. The chain recombines TRBV7-6 with TRBJ2-7; D perhaps matches TRBD1 (6 bases). Per germline, CDR1 SGHVS and CDR2 FNYEAQ. Deletions cut 8 bases from V and 4 bases from J, with 18 bases between. The CDR3 consists of 14 residues.

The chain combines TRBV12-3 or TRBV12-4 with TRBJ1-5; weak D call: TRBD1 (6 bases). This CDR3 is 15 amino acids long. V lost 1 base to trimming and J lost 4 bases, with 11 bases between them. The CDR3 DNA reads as TGTGCCAGCAGTTTAGTGGCAGGGGAGAATCAGCCCCAGCATTTT. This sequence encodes CASSLVAGENQPQHF.

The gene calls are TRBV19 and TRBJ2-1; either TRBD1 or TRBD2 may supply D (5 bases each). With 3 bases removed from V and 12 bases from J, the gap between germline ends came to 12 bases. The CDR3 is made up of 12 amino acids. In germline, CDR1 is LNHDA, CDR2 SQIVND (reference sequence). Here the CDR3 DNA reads TGTGCCAGTAGTATCCGGGACGGAGGGCAGTTCTTC. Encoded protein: CASSIRDGGQFF. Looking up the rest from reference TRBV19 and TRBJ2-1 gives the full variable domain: DGGITQSPKYLFRKEGQNVTLSCEQNLNHDAMYWYRQDPGQGLRLIYYSQIVNDFQKGDIAEGYSVSREKKESFPLTVTSAQKNPTAFYLCASSIRDGGQFFGPGTRLTVL.

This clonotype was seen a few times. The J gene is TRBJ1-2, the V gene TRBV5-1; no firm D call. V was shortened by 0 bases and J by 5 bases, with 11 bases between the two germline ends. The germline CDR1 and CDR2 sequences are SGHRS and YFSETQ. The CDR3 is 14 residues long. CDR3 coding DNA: TGCGCCAGCAGCTTGGAAAGGGCGGTATATGGCTACACCTTC. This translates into CASSLERAVYGYTF.

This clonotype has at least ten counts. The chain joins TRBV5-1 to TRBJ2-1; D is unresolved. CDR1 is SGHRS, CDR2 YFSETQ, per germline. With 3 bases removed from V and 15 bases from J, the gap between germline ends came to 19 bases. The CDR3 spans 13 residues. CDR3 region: CASSWTDGSALFF. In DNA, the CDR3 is TGCGCCAGCAGCTGGACGGATGGGTCGGCGCTGTTCTTC.

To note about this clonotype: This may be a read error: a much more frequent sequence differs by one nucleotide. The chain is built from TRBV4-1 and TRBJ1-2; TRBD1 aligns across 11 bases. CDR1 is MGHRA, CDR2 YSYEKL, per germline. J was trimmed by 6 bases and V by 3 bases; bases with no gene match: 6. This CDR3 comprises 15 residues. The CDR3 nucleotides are TGCGCCAGCAGCCAGCCGGGACAGGGGGGTCATGGCTACACCTTC. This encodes CASSQPGQGGHGYTF.

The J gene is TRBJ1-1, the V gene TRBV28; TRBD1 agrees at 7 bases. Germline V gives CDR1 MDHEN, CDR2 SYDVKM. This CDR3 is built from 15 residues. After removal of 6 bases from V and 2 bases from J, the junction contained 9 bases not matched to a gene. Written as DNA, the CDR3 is TGTGCCAGCAGCAGGGACAGCGGGGGAAACACTGAAGCTTTCTTT. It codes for CASSRDSGGNTEAFF. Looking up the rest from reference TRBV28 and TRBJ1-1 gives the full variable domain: DVKVTQSSRYLVKRTGEKVFLECVQDMDHENMFWYRQDPGLGLRLIYFSYDVKMKEKGDIPEGYSVSREKKERFSLILESASTNQTSMYLCASSRDSGGNTEAFFGQGTRLTVV.

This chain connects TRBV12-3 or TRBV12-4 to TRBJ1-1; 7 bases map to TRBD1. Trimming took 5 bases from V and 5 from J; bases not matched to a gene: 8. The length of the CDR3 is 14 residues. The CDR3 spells CASSPGQPRTEAFF. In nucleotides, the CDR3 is TGTGCCAGCAGTCCGGGACAGCCGAGGACTGAAGCTTTCTTT.

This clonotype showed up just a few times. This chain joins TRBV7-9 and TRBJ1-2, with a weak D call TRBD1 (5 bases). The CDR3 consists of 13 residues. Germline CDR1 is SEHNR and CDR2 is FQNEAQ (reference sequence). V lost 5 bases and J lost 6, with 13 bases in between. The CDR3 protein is CASSAGGGDGYTF. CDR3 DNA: TGTGCCAGCAGCGCGGGGGGAGGGGATGGCTACACCTTC.

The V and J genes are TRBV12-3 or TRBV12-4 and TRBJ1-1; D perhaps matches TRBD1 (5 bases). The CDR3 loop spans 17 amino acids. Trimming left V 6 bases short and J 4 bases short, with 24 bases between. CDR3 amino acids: CASSTGGGAGLLTEAFF. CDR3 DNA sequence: TGTGCCAGCAGCACCGGGGGGGGAGCAGGGCTTCTCACTGAAGCTTTCTTT.

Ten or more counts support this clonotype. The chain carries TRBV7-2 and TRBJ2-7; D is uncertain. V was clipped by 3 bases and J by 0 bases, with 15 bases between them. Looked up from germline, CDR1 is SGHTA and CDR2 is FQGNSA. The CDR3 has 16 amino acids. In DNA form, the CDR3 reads TGTGCCAGCAGCTTGGGTCGGTCCTTGAGCTCCTACGAGCAGTACTTC. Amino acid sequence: CASSLGRSLSSYEQYF.

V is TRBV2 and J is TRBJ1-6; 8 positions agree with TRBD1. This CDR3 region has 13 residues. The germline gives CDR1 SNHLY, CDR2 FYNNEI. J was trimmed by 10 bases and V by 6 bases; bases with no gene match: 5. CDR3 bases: TGTGCCAGCAGCTACAGGGGGATGTCACCCCTCCACTTT. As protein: CASSYRGMSPLHF.

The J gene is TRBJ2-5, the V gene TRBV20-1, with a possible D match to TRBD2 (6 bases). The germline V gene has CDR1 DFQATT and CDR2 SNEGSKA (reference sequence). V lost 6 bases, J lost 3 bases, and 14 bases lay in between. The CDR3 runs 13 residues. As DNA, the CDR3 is TGCAGTGCCAGACGGGACTCCAAAGAGACCCAGTACTTC. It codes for CSARRDSKETQYF.

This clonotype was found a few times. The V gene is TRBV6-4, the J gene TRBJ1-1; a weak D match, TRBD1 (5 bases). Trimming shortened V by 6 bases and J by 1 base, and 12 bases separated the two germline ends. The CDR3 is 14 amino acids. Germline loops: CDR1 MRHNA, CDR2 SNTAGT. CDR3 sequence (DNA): TGTGCCAGCAGCGCATATAGGGGGAACACTGAAGCTTTCTTT. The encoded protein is CASSAYRGNTEAFF.

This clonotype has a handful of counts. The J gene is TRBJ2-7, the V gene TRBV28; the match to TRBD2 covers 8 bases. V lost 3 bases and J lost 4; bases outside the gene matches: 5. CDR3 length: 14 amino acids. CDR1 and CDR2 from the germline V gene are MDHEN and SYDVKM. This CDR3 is CASSFSGGGYEQYF. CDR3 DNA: TGTGCCAGCAGTTTCTCGGGAGGGGGGTACGAGCAGTACTTC.

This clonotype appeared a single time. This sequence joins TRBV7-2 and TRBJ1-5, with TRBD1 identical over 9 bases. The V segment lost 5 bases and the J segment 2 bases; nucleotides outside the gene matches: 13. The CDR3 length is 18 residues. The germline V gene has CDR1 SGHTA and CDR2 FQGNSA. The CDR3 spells CASSPRPGTGSGNQPQHF. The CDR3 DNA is TGTGCCAGCAGCCCCCGCCCCGGGACAGGGAGCGGCAATCAGCCCCAGCATTTT. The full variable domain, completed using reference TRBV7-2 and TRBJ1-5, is GAGVSQSPSNKVTEKGKDVELRCDPISGHTALYWYRQSLGQGLEFLIYFQGNSAPDKSGLPSDRFSAERTGGSVSTLTIQRTQQEDSAVYLCASSPRPGTGSGNQPQHFGDGTRLSIL.

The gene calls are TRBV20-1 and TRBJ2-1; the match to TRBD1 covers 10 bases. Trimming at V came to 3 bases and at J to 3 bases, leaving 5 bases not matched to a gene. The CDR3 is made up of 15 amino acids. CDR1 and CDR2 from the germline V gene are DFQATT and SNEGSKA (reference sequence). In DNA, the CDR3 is TGCAGTGCTAGGGTGGGACAGGGGTTCTACAATGAGCAGTTCTTC. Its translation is CSARVGQGFYNEQFF.

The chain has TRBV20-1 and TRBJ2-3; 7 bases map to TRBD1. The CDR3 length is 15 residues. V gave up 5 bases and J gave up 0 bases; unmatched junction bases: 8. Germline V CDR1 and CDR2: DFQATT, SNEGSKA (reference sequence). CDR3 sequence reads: CSADPDRASTDTQYF. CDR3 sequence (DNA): TGCAGTGCTGACCCCGACAGGGCTAGCACAGATACGCAGTATTTT.

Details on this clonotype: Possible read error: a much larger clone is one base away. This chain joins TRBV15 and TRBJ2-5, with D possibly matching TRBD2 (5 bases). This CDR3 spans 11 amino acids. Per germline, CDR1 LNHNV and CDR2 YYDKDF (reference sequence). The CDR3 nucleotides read TGTGCCACCAGGAGAGACGGCGGGCAGTACTTC. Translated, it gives CATRRDGGQYF.

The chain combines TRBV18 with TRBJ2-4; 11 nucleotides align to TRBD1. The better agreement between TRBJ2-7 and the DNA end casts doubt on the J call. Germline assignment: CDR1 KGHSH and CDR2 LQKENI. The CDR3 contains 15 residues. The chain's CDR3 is CASSPWTGGKYEQYF. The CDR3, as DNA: TGTGCCAGCTCACCATGGACAGGGGGCAAATACGAGCAGTACTTC.

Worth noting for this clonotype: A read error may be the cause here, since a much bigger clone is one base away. The chain's CDR3 is CASSPAGTLGGEQFF. The CDR3 DNA sequence: TGTGCCAGCAGCCCTGCCGGGACGCTGGGAGGGGAGCAGTTCTTC. The chain couples TRBV4-2 to TRBJ2-1; TRBD2 matches at 7 bases. The CDR3 is 15 amino acids. CDR1 and CDR2 from the germline V gene are LGHNA and YNFKEQ. Losses at the gene ends were 4 bases for V and 10 bases for J; bases not matched to a gene: 13.

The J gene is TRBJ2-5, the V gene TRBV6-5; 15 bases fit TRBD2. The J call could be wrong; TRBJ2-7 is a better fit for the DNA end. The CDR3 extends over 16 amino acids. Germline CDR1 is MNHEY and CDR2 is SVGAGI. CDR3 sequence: CASSFGTSGRLDEQYF. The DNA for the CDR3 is TGTGCCAGCAGTTTCGGGACTAGCGGGAGGCTCGACGAGCAGTACTTC.

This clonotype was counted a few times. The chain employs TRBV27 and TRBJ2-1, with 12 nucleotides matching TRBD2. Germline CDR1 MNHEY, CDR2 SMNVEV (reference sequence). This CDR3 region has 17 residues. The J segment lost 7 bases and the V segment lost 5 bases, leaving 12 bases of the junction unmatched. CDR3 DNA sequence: TGTGCCAGCAGTCCCACTCCGGGACTAGCGGGCCAAAATGAGCAGTTCTTC. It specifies CASSPTPGLAGQNEQFF.